This entry features one T cell receptor beta chain sequence. Trimming took 5 bases from V and 1 from J, leaving 8 bases between them. From germline, CDR1 is SGHVS and CDR2 FQNEAQ. The CDR3 extends over 14 amino acids. Sequencing was performed with immunoSEQ multiplex PCR; in TCRdb, only in-frame clones are kept and a portion is missing. Of approximately 50,000 clones listed, around 85% are singletons. The source of the sample is a study of OX40 agonist ivuxolimab in advanced cancers. This chain connects TRBV7-8 to TRBJ2-2, with a possible D match to TRBD1 (5 bases). The sequence derives from an adult with an advanced solid tumor such as melanoma, head and neck, liver or kidney cancer. The source material was CD4+ or CD8+ T cells sorted from blood, sampled in a trial of the OX40 agonist ivuxolimab. The CDR3 region is CASSTQGNTGELFF. In DNA form, the CDR3 reads TGTGCCAGCAGCACGCAGGGGAACACCGGGGAGCTGTTTTTT.